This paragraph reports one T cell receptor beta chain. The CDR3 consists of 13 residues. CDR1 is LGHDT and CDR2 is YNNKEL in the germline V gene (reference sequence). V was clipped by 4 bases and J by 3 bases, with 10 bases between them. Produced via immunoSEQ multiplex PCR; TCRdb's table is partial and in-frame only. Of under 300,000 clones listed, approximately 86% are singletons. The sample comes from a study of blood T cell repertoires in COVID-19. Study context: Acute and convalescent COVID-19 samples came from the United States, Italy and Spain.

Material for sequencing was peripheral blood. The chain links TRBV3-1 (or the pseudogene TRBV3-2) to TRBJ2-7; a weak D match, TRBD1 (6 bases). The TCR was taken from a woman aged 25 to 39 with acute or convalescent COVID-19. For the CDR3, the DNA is TGTGCCAGCAGCCGAGGACAGAACTACGAGCAGTACTTC. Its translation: CASSRGQNYEQYF.